The source of this T cell receptor beta chain is a study of T cells in Graves' hyperthyroidism and ophthalmopathy. The germline gives CDR1 SGDLS, CDR2 YYNGEE. The CDR3 runs 15 residues. V was trimmed by 4 bases and J by 2 bases, leaving 16 bases between them. Researchers took RNA transcripts and amplified the TCR beta CDR3 regions from them. When the TCR CDR3 underwent first-round RT-PCR, the HTBI primer set was used. From the multiplex PCR reads, TCRdb called clonotypes with MiXCR, one entry per CDR3 protein. The repertoire holds just under 750,000 distinct CDR3 sequences, with under 45% as singletons. This clonotype was seen ten or more times. Its specificity is not known. Study-level points and caveats: Appearing also in blood were most of the thyroid clonotypes expanded above 0.001. A median 6.5 months before onset, the model predicted ophthalmopathy.

Thyroid ultrasound, orbital computed tomography, clinical symptoms, and serum thyroxine and TRAb underpinned diagnoses. The sample was blood. The chain recombines TRBV9 with TRBJ2-7; TRBD2 might be the D (6 bases). The receptor's source is a woman between 40 and 50 years old with Graves' hyperthyroidism. The CDR3 spells CASSSGVGAPYEQYF. The CDR3 DNA is TGTGCCAGCAGCTCGGGGGTAGGGGCCCCCTACGAGCAGTACTTC. The variable domain in full, with the rest retrieved from reference TRBV9 and TRBJ2-7, is DSGVTQTPKHLITATGQRVTLRCSPRSGDLSVYWYQQSLDQGLQFLIQYYNGEERAKGNILERFSAQQFPDLHSELNLSSLELGDSALYFCASSSGVGAPYEQYFGPGTRLTVT.